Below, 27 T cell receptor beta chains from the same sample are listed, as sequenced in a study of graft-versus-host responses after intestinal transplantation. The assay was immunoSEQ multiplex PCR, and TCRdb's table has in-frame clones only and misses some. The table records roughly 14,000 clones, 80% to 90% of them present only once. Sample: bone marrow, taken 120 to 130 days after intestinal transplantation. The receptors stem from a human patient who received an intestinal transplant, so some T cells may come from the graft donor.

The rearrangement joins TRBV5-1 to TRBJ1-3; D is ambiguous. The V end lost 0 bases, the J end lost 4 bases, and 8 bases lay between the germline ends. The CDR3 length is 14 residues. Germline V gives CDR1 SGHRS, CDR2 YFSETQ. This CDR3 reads CASSLDATGNTIYF. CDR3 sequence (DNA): TGCGCCAGCAGCTTGGATGCGACCGGAAACACCATATATTTT.

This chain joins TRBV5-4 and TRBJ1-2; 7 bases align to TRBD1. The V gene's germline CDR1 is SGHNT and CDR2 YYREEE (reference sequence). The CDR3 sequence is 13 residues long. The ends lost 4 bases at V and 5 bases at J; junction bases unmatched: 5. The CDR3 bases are TGTGCCAGCAGCGTCGGGACAGCTTATGGCTACACCTTC. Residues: CASSVGTAYGYTF.

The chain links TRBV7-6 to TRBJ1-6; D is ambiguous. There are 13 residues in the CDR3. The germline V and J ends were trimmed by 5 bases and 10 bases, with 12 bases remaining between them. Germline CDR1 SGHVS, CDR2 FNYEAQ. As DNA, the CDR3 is TGTGCCAGCAGCCCTCGGACGGACTCACCCCTCCACTTT. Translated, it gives CASSPRTDSPLHF.

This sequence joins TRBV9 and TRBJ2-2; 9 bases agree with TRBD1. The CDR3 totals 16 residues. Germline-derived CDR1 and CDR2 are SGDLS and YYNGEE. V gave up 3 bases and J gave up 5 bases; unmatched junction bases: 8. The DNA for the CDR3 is TGTGCCAGCAGCGGACAGGGGGGCTATCGGACCGGGGAGCTGTTTTTT. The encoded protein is CASSGQGGYRTGELFF.

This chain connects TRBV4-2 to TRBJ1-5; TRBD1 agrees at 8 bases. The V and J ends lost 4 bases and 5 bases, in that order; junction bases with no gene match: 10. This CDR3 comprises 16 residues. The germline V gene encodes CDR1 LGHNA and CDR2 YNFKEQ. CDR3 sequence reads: CASSRVTRRGHQPQHF. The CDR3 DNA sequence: TGTGCCAGCAGCCGAGTTACCCGCAGGGGGCATCAGCCCCAGCATTTT.

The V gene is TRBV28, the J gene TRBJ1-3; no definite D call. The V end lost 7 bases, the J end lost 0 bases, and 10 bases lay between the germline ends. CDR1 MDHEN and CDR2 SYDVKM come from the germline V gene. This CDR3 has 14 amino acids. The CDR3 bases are TGTGCCAGCATCCTAAGGAGCTCTGGAAACACCATATATTTT. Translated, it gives CASILRSSGNTIYF.

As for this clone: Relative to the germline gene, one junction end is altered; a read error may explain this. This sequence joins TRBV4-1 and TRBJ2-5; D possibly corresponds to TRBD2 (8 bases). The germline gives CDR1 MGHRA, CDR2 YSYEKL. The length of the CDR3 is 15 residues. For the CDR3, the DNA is TGCGCCAGCACCCAACGGGAGGGGGCCCAAGAGACCCAGTACTTC. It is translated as CASTQREGAQETQYF.

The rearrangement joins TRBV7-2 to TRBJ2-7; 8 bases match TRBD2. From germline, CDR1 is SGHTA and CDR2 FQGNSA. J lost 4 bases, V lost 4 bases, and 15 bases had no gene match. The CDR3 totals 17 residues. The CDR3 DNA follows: TGTGCCAGCAGCTCCTGGTCGGCGGGAGGAGGTCGGTACGAGCAGTACTTC. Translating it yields CASSSWSAGGGRYEQYF.

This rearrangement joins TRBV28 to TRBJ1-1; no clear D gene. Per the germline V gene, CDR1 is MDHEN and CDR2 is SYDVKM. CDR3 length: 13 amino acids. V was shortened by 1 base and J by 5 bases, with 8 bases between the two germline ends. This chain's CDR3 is CASSLSWRTEAFF. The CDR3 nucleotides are TGTGCCAGCAGTTTATCCTGGCGGACTGAAGCTTTCTTT. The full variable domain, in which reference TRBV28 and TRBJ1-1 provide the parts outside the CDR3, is DVKVTQSSRYLVKRTGEKVFLECVQDMDHENMFWYRQDPGLGLRLIYFSYDVKMKEKGDIPEGYSVSREKKERFSLILESASTNQTSMYLCASSLSWRTEAFFGQGTRLTVV.

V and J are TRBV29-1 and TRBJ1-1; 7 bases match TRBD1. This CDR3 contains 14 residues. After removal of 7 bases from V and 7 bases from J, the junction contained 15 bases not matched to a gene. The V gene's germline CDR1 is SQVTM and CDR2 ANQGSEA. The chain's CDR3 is CSAEGGRDSHEAFF. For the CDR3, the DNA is TGCAGCGCCGAGGGGGGCCGGGACAGCCATGAAGCTTTCTTT. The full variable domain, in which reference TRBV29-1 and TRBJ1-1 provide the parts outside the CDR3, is SAVISQKPSRDICQRGTSLTIQCQVDSQVTMMFWYRQQPGQSLTLIATANQGSEATYESGFVIDKFPISRPNLTFSTLTVSNMSPEDSSIYLCSAEGGRDSHEAFFGQGTRLTVV.

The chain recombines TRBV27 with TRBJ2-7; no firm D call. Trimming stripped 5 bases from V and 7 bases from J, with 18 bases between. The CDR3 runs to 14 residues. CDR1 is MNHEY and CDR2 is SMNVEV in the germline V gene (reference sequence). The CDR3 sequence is CASSPYRVSWEQYF. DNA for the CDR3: TGTGCCAGCAGTCCCTACCGAGTCTCCTGGGAGCAGTACTTC.

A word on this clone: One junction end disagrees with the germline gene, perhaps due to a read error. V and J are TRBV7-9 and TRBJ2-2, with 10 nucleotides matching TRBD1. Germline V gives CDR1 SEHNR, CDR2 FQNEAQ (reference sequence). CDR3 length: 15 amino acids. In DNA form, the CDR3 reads TGCGCCAGCAGCTACCGGACAGGGGGGACCGGGGAGCTGTTTTTT. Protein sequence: CASSYRTGGTGELFF. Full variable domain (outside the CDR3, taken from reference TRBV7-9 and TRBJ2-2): DTGVSQNPRHKITKRGQNVTFRCDPISEHNRLYWYRQTLGQGPEFLTYFQNEAQLEKSRLLSDRFSAERPKGSFSTLEIQRTEQGDSAMYLCASSYRTGGTGELFFGEGSRLTVL.

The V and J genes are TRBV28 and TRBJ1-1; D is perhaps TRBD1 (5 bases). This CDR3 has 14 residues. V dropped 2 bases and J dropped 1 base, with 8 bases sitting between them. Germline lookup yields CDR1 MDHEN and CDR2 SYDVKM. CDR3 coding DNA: TGTGCCAGCAGTTTAACCGGGACGAACACTGAAGCTTTCTTT. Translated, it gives CASSLTGTNTEAFF.

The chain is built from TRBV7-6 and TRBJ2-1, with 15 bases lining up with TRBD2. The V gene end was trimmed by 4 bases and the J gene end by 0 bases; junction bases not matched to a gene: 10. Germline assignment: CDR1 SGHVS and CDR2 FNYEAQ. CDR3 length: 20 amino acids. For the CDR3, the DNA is TGTGCCAGCAGCTCATGGACTAGCGGGAGGGCCTTGGGCTCCTACAATGAGCAGTTCTTC. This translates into CASSSWTSGRALGSYNEQFF.

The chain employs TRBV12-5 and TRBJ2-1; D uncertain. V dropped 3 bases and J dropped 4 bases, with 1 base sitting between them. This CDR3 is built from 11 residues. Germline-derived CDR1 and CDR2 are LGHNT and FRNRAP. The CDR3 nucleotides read TGTGCTAGTGGTTTATACAATGAGCAGTTCTTC. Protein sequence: CASGLYNEQFF.

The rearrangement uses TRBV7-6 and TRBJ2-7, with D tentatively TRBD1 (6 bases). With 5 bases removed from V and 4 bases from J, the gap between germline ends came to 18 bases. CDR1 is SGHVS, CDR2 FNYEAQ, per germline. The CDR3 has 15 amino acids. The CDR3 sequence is CASSPFEDRLYEQYF. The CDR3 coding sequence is TGTGCCAGCAGCCCCTTCGAGGACAGATTATACGAGCAGTACTTC.

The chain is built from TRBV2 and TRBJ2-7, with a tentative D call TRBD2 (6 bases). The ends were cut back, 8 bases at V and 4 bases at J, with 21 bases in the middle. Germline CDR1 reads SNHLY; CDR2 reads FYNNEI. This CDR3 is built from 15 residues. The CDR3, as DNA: TGTGCCAGCCACGCGGGACGTCGGTCGCAATACGAGCAGTACTTC. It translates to CASHAGRRSQYEQYF.

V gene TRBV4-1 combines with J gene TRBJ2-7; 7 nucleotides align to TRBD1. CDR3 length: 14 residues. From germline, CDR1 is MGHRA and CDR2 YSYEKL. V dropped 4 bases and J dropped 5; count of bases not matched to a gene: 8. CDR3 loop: CASSLRQGFDEQYF. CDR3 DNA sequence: TGCGCCAGCAGCCTTCGACAGGGTTTCGACGAGCAGTACTTC.

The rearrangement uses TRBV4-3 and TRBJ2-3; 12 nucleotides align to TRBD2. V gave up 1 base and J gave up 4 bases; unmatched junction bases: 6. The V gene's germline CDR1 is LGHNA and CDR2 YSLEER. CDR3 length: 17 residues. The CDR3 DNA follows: TGCGCCAGCAGCCAAGCGACTAGCGGGAGCGGCGCAGATACGCAGTATTTT. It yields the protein CASSQATSGSGADTQYF.

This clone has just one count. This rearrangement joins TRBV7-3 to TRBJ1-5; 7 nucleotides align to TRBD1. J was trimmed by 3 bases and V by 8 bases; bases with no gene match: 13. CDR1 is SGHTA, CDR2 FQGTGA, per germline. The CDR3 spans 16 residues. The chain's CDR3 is CASSINSGQVNQPQHF. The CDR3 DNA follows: TGTGCCAGCTCCATTAATAGTGGACAGGTCAATCAGCCCCAGCATTTT.

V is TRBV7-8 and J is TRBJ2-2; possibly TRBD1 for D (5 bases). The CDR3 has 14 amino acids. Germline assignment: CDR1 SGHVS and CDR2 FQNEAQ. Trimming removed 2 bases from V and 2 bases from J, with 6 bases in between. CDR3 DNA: TGTGCCAGCAGCTTACAGGGAAACACCGGGGAGCTGTTTTTT. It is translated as CASSLQGNTGELFF. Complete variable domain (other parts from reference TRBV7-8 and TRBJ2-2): GAGVSQSPRYKVAKRGQDVALRCDPISGHVSLFWYQQALGQGPEFLTYFQNEAQLDKSGLPSDRFFAERPEGSVSTLKIQRTQQEDSAVYLCASSLQGNTGELFFGEGSRLTVL.

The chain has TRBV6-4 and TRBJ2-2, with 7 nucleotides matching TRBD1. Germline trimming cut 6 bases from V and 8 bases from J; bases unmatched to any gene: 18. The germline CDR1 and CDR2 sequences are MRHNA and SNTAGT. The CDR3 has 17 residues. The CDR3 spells CASSIAGTEFGTGELFF. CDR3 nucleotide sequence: TGTGCCAGCAGCATAGCCGGGACAGAGTTTGGGACGGGGGAGCTGTTTTTT.

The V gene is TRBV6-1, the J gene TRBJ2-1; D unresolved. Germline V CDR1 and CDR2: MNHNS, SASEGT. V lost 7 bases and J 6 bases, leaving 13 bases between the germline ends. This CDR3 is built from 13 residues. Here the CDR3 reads CASTKDVGNEQFF. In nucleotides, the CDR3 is TGTGCCAGCACCAAGGATGTGGGCAATGAGCAGTTCTTC.

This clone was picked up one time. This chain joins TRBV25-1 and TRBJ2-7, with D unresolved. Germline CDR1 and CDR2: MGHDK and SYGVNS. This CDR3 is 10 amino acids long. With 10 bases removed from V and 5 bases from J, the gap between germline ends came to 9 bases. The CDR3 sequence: CATKVDEQYF. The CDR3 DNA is TGTGCCACCAAGGTGGACGAGCAGTACTTC.

The DNA of the CDR3 is TGTGCCAGCAGCTCCGACAGGGCTAACAATGAGCAGTTCTTC. Protein: CASSSDRANNEQFF. V gene TRBV5-5 combines with J gene TRBJ2-1; TRBD1 aligns across 7 bases. The CDR3 length is 14 residues. CDR1 and CDR2 from the germline V gene are SGHKS and YYEKEE (reference sequence). J lost 5 bases, V lost 3 bases, and 5 bases had no gene match.

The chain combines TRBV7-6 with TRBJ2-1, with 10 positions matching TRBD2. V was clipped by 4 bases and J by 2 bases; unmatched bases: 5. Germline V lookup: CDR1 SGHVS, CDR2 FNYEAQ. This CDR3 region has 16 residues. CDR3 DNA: TGTGCCAGCAGCTCCTCCACTAGCGGGACCTACAATGAGCAGTTCTTC. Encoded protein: CASSSSTSGTYNEQFF.

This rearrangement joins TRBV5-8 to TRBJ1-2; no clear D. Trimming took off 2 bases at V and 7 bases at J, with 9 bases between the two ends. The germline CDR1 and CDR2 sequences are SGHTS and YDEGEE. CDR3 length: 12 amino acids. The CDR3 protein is CASSLQRSGYTF. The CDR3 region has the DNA TGTGCCAGCAGCTTACAGAGGTCTGGCTACACCTTC.